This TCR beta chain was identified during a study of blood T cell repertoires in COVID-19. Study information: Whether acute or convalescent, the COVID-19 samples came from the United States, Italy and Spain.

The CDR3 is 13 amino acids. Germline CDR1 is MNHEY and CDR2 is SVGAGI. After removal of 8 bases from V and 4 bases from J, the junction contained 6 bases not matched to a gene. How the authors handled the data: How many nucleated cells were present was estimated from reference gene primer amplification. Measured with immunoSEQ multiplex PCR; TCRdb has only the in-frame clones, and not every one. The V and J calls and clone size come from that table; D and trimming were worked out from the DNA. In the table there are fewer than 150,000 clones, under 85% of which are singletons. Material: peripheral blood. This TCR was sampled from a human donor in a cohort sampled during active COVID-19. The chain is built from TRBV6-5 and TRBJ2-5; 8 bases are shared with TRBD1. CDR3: CASLRTGLETQYF. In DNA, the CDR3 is TGTGCCAGCCTGAGGACAGGGTTAGAGACCCAGTACTTC.